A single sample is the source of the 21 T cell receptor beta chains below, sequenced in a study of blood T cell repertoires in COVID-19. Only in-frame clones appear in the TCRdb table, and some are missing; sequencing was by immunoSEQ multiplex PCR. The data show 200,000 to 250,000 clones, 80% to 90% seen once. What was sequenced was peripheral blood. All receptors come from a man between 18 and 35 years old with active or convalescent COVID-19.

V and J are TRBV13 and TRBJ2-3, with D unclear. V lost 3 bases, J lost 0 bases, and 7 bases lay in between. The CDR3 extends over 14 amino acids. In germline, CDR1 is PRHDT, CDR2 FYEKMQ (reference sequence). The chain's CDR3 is CASSFSASTDTQYF. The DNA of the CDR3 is TGTGCCAGCAGCTTCTCTGCGAGCACAGATACGCAGTATTTT.

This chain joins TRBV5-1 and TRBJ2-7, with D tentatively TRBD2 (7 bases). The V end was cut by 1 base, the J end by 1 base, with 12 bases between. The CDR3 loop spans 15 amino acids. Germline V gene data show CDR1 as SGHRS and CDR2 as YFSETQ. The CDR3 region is CASSLRGGGSYEQYF. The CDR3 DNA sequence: TGCGCCAGCAGCTTGCGGGGAGGGGGGTCCTACGAGCAGTACTTC.

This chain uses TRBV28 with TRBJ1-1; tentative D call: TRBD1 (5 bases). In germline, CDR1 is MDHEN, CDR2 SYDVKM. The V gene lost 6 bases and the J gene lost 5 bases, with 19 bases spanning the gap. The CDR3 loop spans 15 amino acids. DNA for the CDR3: TGTGCCAGCAGAGTCCGGGACTCCGGGTGGACTGAAGCTTTCTTT. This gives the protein CASRVRDSGWTEAFF. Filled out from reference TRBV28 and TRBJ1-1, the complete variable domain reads DVKVTQSSRYLVKRTGEKVFLECVQDMDHENMFWYRQDPGLGLRLIYFSYDVKMKEKGDIPEGYSVSREKKERFSLILESASTNQTSMYLCASRVRDSGWTEAFFGQGTRLTVV.

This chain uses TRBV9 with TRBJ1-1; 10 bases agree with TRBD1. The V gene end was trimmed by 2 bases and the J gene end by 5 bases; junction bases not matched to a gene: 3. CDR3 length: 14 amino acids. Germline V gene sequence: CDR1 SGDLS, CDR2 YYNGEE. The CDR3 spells CASSVGTGETEAFF. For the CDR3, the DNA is TGTGCCAGCAGCGTCGGGACAGGGGAGACTGAAGCTTTCTTT.

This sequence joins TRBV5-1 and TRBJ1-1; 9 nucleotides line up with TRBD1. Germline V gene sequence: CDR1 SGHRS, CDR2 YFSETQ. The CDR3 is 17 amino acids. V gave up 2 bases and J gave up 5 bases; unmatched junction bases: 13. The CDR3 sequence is CASSFSRTGVGGTEAFF. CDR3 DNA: TGCGCCAGCAGCTTCTCCCGGACAGGGGTGGGAGGGACTGAAGCTTTCTTT. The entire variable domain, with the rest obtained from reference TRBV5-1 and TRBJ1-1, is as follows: KAGVTQTPRYLIKTRGQQVTLSCSPISGHRSVSWYQQTPGQGLQFLFEYFSETQRNKGNFPGRFSGRQFSNSRSEMNVSTLELGDSALYLCASSFSRTGVGGTEAFFGQGTRLTVV.

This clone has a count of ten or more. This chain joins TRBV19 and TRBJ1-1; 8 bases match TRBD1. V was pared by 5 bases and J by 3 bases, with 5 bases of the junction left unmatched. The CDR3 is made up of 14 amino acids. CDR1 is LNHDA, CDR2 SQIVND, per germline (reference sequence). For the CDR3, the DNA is TGTGCCAGTAGTCTGGTGGACAGGGACACTGAAGCTTTCTTT. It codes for CASSLVDRDTEAFF.

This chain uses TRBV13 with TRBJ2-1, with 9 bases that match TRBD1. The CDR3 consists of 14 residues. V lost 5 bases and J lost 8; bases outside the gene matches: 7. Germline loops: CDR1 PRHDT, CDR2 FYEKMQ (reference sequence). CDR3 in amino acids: CASSRPGQGYEQFF. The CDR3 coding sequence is TGTGCCAGCAGCCGCCCGGGACAGGGATATGAGCAGTTCTTC.

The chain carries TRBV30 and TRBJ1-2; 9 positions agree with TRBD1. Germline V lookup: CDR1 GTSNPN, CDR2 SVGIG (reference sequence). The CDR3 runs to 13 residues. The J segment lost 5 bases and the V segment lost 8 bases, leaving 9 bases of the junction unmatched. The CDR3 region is CADGTGPEYGYTF. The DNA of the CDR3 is TGTGCCGATGGGACAGGGCCAGAGTATGGCTACACCTTC. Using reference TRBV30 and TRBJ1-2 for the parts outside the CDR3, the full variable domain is SQTIHQWPATLVQPVGSPLSLECTVEGTSNPNLYWYRQAAGRGLQLLFYSVGIGQISSEVPQNLSASRPQDRQFILSSKKLLLSDSGFYLCADGTGPEYGYTFGSGTRLTVV.

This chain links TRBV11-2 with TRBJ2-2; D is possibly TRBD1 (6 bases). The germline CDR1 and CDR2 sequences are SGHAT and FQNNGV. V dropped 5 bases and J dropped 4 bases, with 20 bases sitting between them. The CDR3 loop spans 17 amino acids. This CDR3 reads CASSPFNRVLLTGELFF. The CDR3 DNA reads TGTGCCAGCAGCCCTTTTAACAGGGTCCTCCTCACCGGGGAGCTGTTTTTT.

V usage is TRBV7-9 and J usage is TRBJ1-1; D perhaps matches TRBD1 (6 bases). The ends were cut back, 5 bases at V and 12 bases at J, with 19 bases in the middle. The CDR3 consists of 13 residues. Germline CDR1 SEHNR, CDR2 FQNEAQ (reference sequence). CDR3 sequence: CASSDPGVIATFF. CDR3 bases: TGTGCCAGCAGCGATCCAGGGGTGATCGCTACTTTCTTT.

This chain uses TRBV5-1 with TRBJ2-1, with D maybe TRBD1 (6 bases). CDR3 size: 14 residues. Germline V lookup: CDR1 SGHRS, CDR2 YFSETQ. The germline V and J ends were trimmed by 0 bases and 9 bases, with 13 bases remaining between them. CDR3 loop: CASSLDSQGSEQFF. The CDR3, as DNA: TGCGCCAGCAGCTTGGATAGTCAGGGGAGTGAGCAGTTCTTC.

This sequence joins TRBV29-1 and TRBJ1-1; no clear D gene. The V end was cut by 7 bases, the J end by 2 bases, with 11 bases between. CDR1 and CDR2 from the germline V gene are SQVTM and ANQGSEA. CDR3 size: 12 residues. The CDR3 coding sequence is TGCAGCGCTGGTAGAGTTAACACTGAAGCTTTCTTT. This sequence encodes CSAGRVNTEAFF.

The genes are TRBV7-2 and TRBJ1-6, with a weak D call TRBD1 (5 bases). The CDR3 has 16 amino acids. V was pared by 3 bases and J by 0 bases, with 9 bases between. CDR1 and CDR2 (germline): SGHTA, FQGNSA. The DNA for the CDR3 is TGTGCCAGCAGCTTGCGGGGGAGCTCCTATAATTCACCCCTCCACTTT. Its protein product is CASSLRGSSYNSPLHF. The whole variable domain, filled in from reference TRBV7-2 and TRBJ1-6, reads GAGVSQSPSNKVTEKGKDVELRCDPISGHTALYWYRQSLGQGLEFLIYFQGNSAPDKSGLPSDRFSAERTGGSVSTLTIQRTQQEDSAVYLCASSLRGSSYNSPLHFGNGTRLTVT.

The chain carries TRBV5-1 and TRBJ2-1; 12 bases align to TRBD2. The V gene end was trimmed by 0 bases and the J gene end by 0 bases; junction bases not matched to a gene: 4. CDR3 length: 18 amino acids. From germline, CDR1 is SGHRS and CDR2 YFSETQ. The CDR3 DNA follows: TGCGCCAGCAGCTTGGGGTCTAGCGGGAGGGTCTCCTACAATGAGCAGTTCTTC. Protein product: CASSLGSSGRVSYNEQFF.

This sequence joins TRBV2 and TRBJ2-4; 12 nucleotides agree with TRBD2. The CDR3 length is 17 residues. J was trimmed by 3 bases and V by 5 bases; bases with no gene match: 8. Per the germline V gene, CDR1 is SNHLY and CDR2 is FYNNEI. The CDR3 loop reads CASSRWTSGIDKNIQYF. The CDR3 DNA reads TGTGCCAGCAGTCGTTGGACTAGCGGGATTGACAAAAACATTCAGTACTTC.

The CDR3 reads CASSDRAGEQYF. The CDR3 nucleotides read TGTGCCAGCAGTGACAGGGCTGGGGAGCAGTACTTC. This rearrangement joins TRBV25-1 to TRBJ2-7; possible D gene TRBD1, 5 bases. The CDR3 covers 12 residues. The ends were cut back, 3 bases at V and 7 bases at J, with 10 bases in the middle. The germline gives CDR1 MGHDK, CDR2 SYGVNS.

The CDR3 is CASSPGSGNTIYF. The CDR3 nucleotides read TGTGCCAGCAGCCCCGGCTCTGGAAACACCATATATTTT. The J gene is TRBJ1-3, the V gene TRBV12-3 or TRBV12-4; no definite D call. Trimming took off 6 bases at V and 0 bases at J, with 6 bases between the two ends. The CDR3 runs 13 residues.

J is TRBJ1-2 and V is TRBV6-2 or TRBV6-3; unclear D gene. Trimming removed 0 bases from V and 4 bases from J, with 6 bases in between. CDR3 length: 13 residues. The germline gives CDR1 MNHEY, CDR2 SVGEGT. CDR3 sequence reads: CASSYSRLYGYTF. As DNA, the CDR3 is TGTGCCAGCAGTTACTCGAGACTCTATGGCTACACCTTC.

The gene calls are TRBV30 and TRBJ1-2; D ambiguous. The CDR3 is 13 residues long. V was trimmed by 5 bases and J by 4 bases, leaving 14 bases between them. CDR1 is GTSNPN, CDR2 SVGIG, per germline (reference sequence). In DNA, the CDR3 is TGTGCCTGGGCCGGGGTCCCATCCTATGGCTACACCTTC. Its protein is CAWAGVPSYGYTF.

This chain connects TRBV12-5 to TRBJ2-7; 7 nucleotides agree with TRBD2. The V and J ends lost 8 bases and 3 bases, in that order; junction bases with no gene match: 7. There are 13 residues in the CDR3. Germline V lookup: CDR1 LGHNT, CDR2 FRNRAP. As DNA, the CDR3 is TGTGCTAGTAGCGGGGTAGGGGACTACGAGCAGTACTTC. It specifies CASSGVGDYEQYF.

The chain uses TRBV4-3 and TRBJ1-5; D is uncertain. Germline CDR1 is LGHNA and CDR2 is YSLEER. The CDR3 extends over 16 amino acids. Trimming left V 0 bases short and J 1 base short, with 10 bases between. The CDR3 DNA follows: TGCGCCAGCAGCCAAGATGTAAGAGGGAGCAATCAGCCCCAGCATTTT. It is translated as CASSQDVRGSNQPQHF.